The present T cell receptor (beta chain) was sequenced within a study of blood T cell repertoires in COVID-19. Study-level information: There were acute and convalescent COVID-19 samples, and they came from the United States, Italy and Spain. Nucleic acid was either cDNA or gDNA, and it came from T cells, B-cell-depleted T cells, or PBMCs.

In this sample, this clone turned up once. CDR1 KGHSH and CDR2 LQKENI come from the germline V gene. The CDR3 contains 16 residues. V was clipped by 2 bases and J by 0 bases, with 11 bases between them. Per the original data handling: Scientists estimated how many nucleated cells there were by amplifying reference gene primers. The protocol was immunoSEQ multiplex PCR, while the TCRdb copy is restricted to in-frame clones and leaves out a portion. V, J and clone size are taken as reported in that table, and D and trimming were inferred from the DNA itself. The top ten hold 8.5% to 10% of the sample, which has some 20,000 clones, more than 70% seen once.

This sequence joins TRBV18 and TRBJ1-3, with TRBD1 as a possible D gene (6 bases). Sequencing was carried out using peripheral blood. This clonotype originated in a man aged 40-55 years with active COVID-19. CDR3 sequence: CASSPDRRRSGNTIYF. CDR3 sequence (DNA): TGTGCCAGCTCACCAGACAGGCGCCGCTCTGGAAACACCATATATTTT.